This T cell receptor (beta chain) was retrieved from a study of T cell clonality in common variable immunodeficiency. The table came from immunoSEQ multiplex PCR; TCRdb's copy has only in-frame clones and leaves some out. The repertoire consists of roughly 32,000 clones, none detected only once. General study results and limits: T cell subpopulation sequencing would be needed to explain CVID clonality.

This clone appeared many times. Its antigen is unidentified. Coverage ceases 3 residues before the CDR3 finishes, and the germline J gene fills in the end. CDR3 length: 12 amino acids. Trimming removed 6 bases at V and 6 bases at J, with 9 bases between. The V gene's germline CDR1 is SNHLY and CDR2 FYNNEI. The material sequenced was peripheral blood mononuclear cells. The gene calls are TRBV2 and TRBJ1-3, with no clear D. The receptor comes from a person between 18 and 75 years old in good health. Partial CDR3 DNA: TGTGCCAGCAGGGCAGAAAAAAACACC. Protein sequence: CASRAEKNT. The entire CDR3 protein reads CASRAEKNTIYF.